These 17 T cell receptor beta chains were all obtained from the same sample, sequenced in a study of shared clonotypes between healthy human individuals. Assay used: immunoSEQ multiplex PCR; TCRdb lists only in-frame clones, some missing. The sample holds around 2.3 million clones, more than 90% seen once. The sample consisted of naive CD4+ T cells sorted from blood. Subset defined: CD45RA+ positively selected. The receptors here all came from a man younger than 30 in good health.

The chain is built from TRBV5-1 and TRBJ1-6, with D uncertain. Per germline, CDR1 SGHRS and CDR2 YFSETQ. The CDR3 sequence is 13 residues long. V lost 5 bases, J lost 5 bases, and 8 bases lay in between. The CDR3 is CASRGIDNSPLHF. The CDR3 region has the DNA TGCGCCAGCAGAGGGATTGATAATTCACCCCTCCACTTT.

V gene TRBV5-5 combines with J gene TRBJ1-1, with a possible D match to TRBD1 (5 bases). This CDR3 is 14 amino acids long. Germline V gene data show CDR1 as SGHKS and CDR2 as YYEKEE (reference sequence). The V gene lost 0 bases and the J gene lost 5 bases, with 11 bases spanning the gap. The CDR3 here is CASSLVEGKTEAFF. The DNA for the CDR3 is TGTGCCAGCAGCTTGGTGGAGGGGAAGACTGAAGCTTTCTTT.

The chain recombines TRBV4-1 with TRBJ2-5; D gene ambiguous. The CDR3 contains 16 residues. V was cut by 3 bases and J by 5 bases, with 19 bases left in between. CDR1 is MGHRA, CDR2 YSYEKL, per germline. In nucleotides, the CDR3 is TGCGCCAGCAGCCAGGCCTTAACAGTCTCCTGGGAGACCCAGTACTTC. It yields the protein CASSQALTVSWETQYF.

The chain is built from TRBV7-8 and TRBJ2-3; 8 positions match TRBD2. Germline V gene sequence: CDR1 SGHVS, CDR2 FQNEAQ. The CDR3 is 17 amino acids. The ends lost 3 bases at V and 5 bases at J; junction bases unmatched: 13. CDR3 coding DNA: TGTGCCAGCAGCTTTGGGGTAGCGGGACTGAGTGTAGATACGCAGTATTTT. Its protein is CASSFGVAGLSVDTQYF.

V and J are TRBV5-4 and TRBJ1-4; TRBD1 aligns across 7 bases. Looked up from germline, CDR1 is SGHNT and CDR2 is YYREEE (reference sequence). J gave up 0 bases and V 6 bases, and 8 bases lay outside the gene matches. This CDR3 has 16 amino acids. The CDR3 DNA is TGTGCCAGCACCTCAGGGGGGGCCACAACTAATGAAAAACTGTTTTTT. Translation: CASTSGGATTNEKLFF.

The rearrangement links TRBV4-1 to TRBJ1-5, with D uncertain. From germline, CDR1 is MGHRA and CDR2 YSYEKL. Trimming shortened V by 0 bases and J by 3 bases, and 12 bases separated the two germline ends. CDR3 length equals 16 residues. This CDR3 is CASSQEGGFNNQPQHF. Here the CDR3 DNA reads TGCGCCAGCAGCCAAGAAGGAGGATTTAACAATCAGCCCCAGCATTTT.

This chain connects TRBV28 to TRBJ1-5; the D is unclear. The CDR3 extends over 15 amino acids. V gave up 3 bases and J gave up 5 bases, with 14 bases separating them. Germline V gene data show CDR1 as MDHEN and CDR2 as SYDVKM. The CDR3: CASSFPGRIDQPQHF. DNA for the CDR3: TGTGCCAGCAGTTTTCCGGGCAGAATAGATCAGCCCCAGCATTTT. Full variable domain (missing parts from reference TRBV28 and TRBJ1-5): DVKVTQSSRYLVKRTGEKVFLECVQDMDHENMFWYRQDPGLGLRLIYFSYDVKMKEKGDIPEGYSVSREKKERFSLILESASTNQTSMYLCASSFPGRIDQPQHFGDGTRLSIL.

V usage is TRBV9 and J usage is TRBJ2-5; 9 bases line up with TRBD2. The V gene end was trimmed by 2 bases and the J gene end by 4 bases; junction bases not matched to a gene: 6. The CDR3 extends over 15 amino acids. Per the germline V gene, CDR1 is SGDLS and CDR2 is YYNGEE. In nucleotides, the CDR3 is TGTGCCAGCAGCGTGGCGGCGGGGGGGCCAGAGACCCAGTACTTC. Protein: CASSVAAGGPETQYF.

The chain has TRBV9 and TRBJ1-6; D may be TRBD1 (6 bases). CDR3 length equals 14 residues. Per the germline V gene, CDR1 is SGDLS and CDR2 is YYNGEE. Between the trimmed V and J ends, which lost 10 bases and 9 bases, there was a span of 20 bases. CDR3 sequence (DNA): TGTGCCCCACCAAGGAGACAGGTTAGTTCACCCCTCCACTTT. Protein: CAPPRRQVSSPLHF.

Of note for this clone: A junction boundary mismatches the germline segment, possibly from a read error. The chain joins TRBV19 to TRBJ2-1; TRBD1 might be the D (5 bases). The CDR3 is 12 amino acids. The germline V gene has CDR1 LNHDA and CDR2 SQIVND (reference sequence). The CDR3 sequence: CASSIDQGGKLF. The CDR3 DNA reads TGTGCCAGTAGTATCGATCAGGGTGGAAAGCTCTTC. The full variable domain, completed using reference TRBV19 and TRBJ2-1, is DGGITQSPKYLFRKEGQNVTLSCEQNLNHDAMYWYRQDPGQGLRLIYYSQIVNDFQKGDIAEGYSVSREKKESFPLTVTSAQKNPTAFYLCASSIDQGGKLFGPGTRLTVL.

The chain recombines TRBV27 with TRBJ2-7; 9 positions agree with TRBD1. The CDR3 has 16 residues. V was pared by 3 bases and J by 3 bases, with 9 bases of the junction left unmatched. Germline CDR1 MNHEY, CDR2 SMNVEV (reference sequence). The CDR3 coding sequence is TGTGCCAGCAGTTTGATCCCGACAGGGGGAGTCTACGAGCAGTACTTC. Translating it yields CASSLIPTGGVYEQYF.

The chain uses TRBV30 and TRBJ2-4, with TRBD1 as a possible D gene (5 bases). In germline, CDR1 is GTSNPN, CDR2 SVGIG (reference sequence). Deletions cut 5 bases from V and 3 bases from J, with 11 bases between. The CDR3 spans 13 residues. The DNA for the CDR3 is TGTGCCTGGCAGGGTATCGACAAAAACATTCAGTACTTC. Translation gives CAWQGIDKNIQYF.

The V call is TRBV19, the J call TRBJ2-5; 7 bases are a match to TRBD1. Trimming at V came to 5 bases and at J to 1 base, leaving 13 bases not matched to a gene. Germline assignment: CDR1 LNHDA and CDR2 SQIVND (reference sequence). The CDR3 loop spans 17 amino acids. CDR3 bases: TGTGCCAGTAGTCTGACAGGGTCAGGATCGGTCCAAGAGACCCAGTACTTC. Its protein is CASSLTGSGSVQETQYF.

V and J are TRBV13 and TRBJ2-6; D gene uncertain. The CDR3 length is 16 residues. The V gene lost 1 base and the J gene lost 4 bases, with 11 bases spanning the gap. The germline V gene encodes CDR1 PRHDT and CDR2 FYEKMQ (reference sequence). This chain's CDR3 is CASSLVGVGGANVLTF. CDR3 sequence (DNA): TGTGCCAGCAGCTTAGTCGGTGTAGGGGGGGCCAACGTCCTGACTTTC. Full variable domain (rest looked up from reference TRBV13 and TRBJ2-6): AAGVIQSPRHLIKEKRETATLKCYPIPRHDTVYWYQQGPGQDPQFLISFYEKMQSDKGSIPDRFSAQQFSDYHSELNMSSLELGDSALYFCASSLVGVGGANVLTFGAGSRLTVL.

V is TRBV19 and J is TRBJ2-2; unclear D gene. The CDR3 length is 12 residues. The V end was cut by 7 bases, the J end by 6 bases, with 9 bases between. The germline V gene has CDR1 LNHDA and CDR2 SQIVND (reference sequence). The CDR3 reads CASTTYPGELFF. CDR3 nucleotide sequence: TGTGCCAGTACGACTTACCCCGGGGAGCTGTTTTTT.

The chain recombines TRBV19 with TRBJ2-7, with D maybe TRBD2 (7 bases). The CDR3 runs 16 residues. Trimming stripped 3 bases from V and 0 bases from J, with 15 bases between. Germline V gene sequence: CDR1 LNHDA, CDR2 SQIVND (reference sequence). Here the CDR3 DNA reads TGTGCCAGTAGTATCGGGGGGCAGGTCACCTCCTACGAGCAGTACTTC. Residues: CASSIGGQVTSYEQYF.

J is TRBJ1-3 and V is TRBV18, with D maybe TRBD1 (6 bases). The CDR3 has 16 residues. Trimming pared 6 bases from V and 2 bases from J, leaving 17 bases between. Germline values: CDR1 KGHSH, CDR2 LQKENI. The CDR3 loop reads CASSPLPGEAGNTIYF. The CDR3 DNA reads TGTGCCAGCTCTCCCCTCCCAGGGGAAGCTGGAAACACCATATATTTT. Full variable domain (missing parts from reference TRBV18 and TRBJ1-3): NAGVMQNPRHLVRRRGQEARLRCSPMKGHSHVYWYRQLPEEGLKFMVYLQKENIIDESGMPKERFSAEFPKEGPSILRIQQVVRGDSAAYFCASSPLPGEAGNTIYFGEGSWLTVV.